These 20 T cell receptor beta chains share one sample of origin, sequenced in a study of blood T cell repertoires in COVID-19. Only in-frame clones appear in the TCRdb table, and some are missing; sequencing was by immunoSEQ multiplex PCR. Among 350,000 or so clones listed, about 90% were seen once. The sample comprised peripheral blood. These receptors all stem from a woman in her 30s with COVID-19, enrolled during active disease.

The chain uses TRBV30 and TRBJ2-5; 9 bases fit TRBD2. V was pared by 3 bases and J by 7 bases, with 3 bases of the junction left unmatched. This CDR3 has 12 amino acids. Germline values: CDR1 GTSNPN, CDR2 SVGIG (reference sequence). Written as DNA, the CDR3 is TGTGCCTGGAGCGTGACTAGCGGGACCCAGTACTTC. Protein sequence: CAWSVTSGTQYF.

The chain uses TRBV27 and TRBJ1-1, with no clear D. Trimming left V 3 bases short and J 1 base short, with 6 bases between. CDR1 and CDR2 from the germline V gene are MNHEY and SMNVEV (reference sequence). The CDR3 is 13 amino acids. CDR3 bases: TGTGCCAGCAGTTTCCGGAGGAACACTGAAGCTTTCTTT. As protein: CASSFRRNTEAFF.

The rearrangement uses TRBV4-1 and TRBJ2-1; 9 positions match TRBD2. Germline loops: CDR1 MGHRA, CDR2 YSYEKL. Germline trimming cut 3 bases from V and 2 bases from J; bases unmatched to any gene: 5. The CDR3 totals 16 residues. The CDR3 reads CASSHDLAGTYNEQFF. The CDR3 DNA is TGCGCCAGCAGCCACGACCTAGCGGGAACCTACAATGAGCAGTTCTTC.

This clone has a handful of counts. The chain links TRBV7-2 to TRBJ1-1; D perhaps matches TRBD1 (5 bases). This CDR3 comprises 13 residues. Trimming pared 0 bases from V and 5 bases from J, leaving 7 bases between. The V gene's germline CDR1 is SGHTA and CDR2 FQGNSA. This CDR3 is CASSLARGTEAFF. CDR3 nucleotides: TGTGCCAGCAGCTTAGCGCGGGGGACTGAAGCTTTCTTT.

This rearrangement joins TRBV5-4 to TRBJ1-2, with D tentatively TRBD1 (5 bases). The CDR3 runs 14 residues. The V end lost 1 base, the J end lost 7 bases, and 14 bases lay between the germline ends. The germline V gene encodes CDR1 SGHNT and CDR2 YYREEE (reference sequence). CDR3 DNA: TGTGCCAGCAGCTTGCCAGGGAAGTCGGGTGGCTACACCTTC. Amino acids: CASSLPGKSGGYTF.

The gene calls are TRBV27 and TRBJ1-5, with 12 bases identical to TRBD1. The trim removed 5 bases at V and 4 bases at J, leaving 15 bases unmatched. Germline lookup yields CDR1 MNHEY and CDR2 SMNVEV (reference sequence). This CDR3 is built from 19 residues. CDR3 sequence: CASSPLSGTGGAGNQPQHF. Written as DNA, the CDR3 is TGTGCCAGCAGTCCGCTATCTGGGACAGGGGGCGCTGGGAATCAGCCCCAGCATTTT.

The rearrangement links TRBV4-1 to TRBJ2-5, with D possibly matching TRBD1 (6 bases). Germline-derived CDR1 and CDR2 are MGHRA and YSYEKL. The length of the CDR3 is 16 residues. With 4 bases removed from V and 1 base from J, the gap between germline ends came to 16 bases. CDR3 DNA: TGCGCCAGCAGCCGGGAACTCACAGGGAGCCAAGAGACCCAGTACTTC. Encoded protein: CASSRELTGSQETQYF.

The rearrangement joins TRBV7-2 to TRBJ1-5; TRBD1 is a possible D gene (5 bases). The CDR3 has 14 residues. Trimming removed 5 bases at V and 2 bases at J, with 10 bases between. Germline V gene lookup returns CDR1 SGHTA and CDR2 FQGNSA. The CDR3 sequence: CASSNRFGNQPQHF. The CDR3 DNA is TGTGCCAGCAGCAACAGGTTCGGCAATCAGCCCCAGCATTTT.

The chain carries TRBV28 and TRBJ2-7; D not resolved. V lost 3 bases and J 2 bases, leaving 5 bases between the germline ends. CDR1 and CDR2 from the germline V gene are MDHEN and SYDVKM. The CDR3 runs 12 residues. The CDR3 loop is CASSLEPYEQYF. CDR3 in DNA: TGTGCCAGCAGTTTGGAGCCCTACGAGCAGTACTTC.

The chain employs TRBV9 and TRBJ2-1; 10 bases line up with TRBD1. Germline assignment: CDR1 SGDLS and CDR2 YYNGEE. The CDR3 contains 16 residues. The J segment lost 3 bases and the V segment lost 3 bases, leaving 6 bases of the junction unmatched. The CDR3 is CASSALDRGNYNEQFF. The CDR3, as DNA: TGTGCCAGCAGCGCGCTGGACAGGGGGAACTACAATGAGCAGTTCTTC.

This chain links TRBV24-1 with TRBJ2-1, with TRBD1 matching over 9 bases. The V and J ends lost 3 bases and 9 bases, in that order; junction bases with no gene match: 5. Germline CDR1 KGHDR, CDR2 SFDVKD. CDR3 length: 14 residues. The CDR3 DNA reads as TGTGCCACCAGTGATCGGGACAGGGATCCTGAGCAGTTCTTC. Its protein is CATSDRDRDPEQFF.

CDR3 in amino acids: CAWTPDRGNYGYTF. CDR3 DNA: TGTGCCTGGACCCCGGACAGGGGGAACTATGGCTACACCTTC. The rearrangement joins TRBV30 to TRBJ1-2; 10 bases line up with TRBD1. CDR3 length equals 14 residues. Germline CDR1 GTSNPN, CDR2 SVGIG (reference sequence). V was pared by 4 bases and J by 2 bases, with 4 bases of the junction left unmatched.

V is TRBV2 and J is TRBJ1-4; the D gene is possibly TRBD1 (6 bases). Germline CDR1 SNHLY, CDR2 FYNNEI. V dropped 3 bases and J dropped 7 bases, with 15 bases sitting between them. The CDR3 length is 15 residues. The CDR3 DNA reads as TGTGCCAGCAGTGAGGAAGGGGGAGGGGGTGAAAAACTGTTTTTT. This encodes CASSEEGGGGEKLFF.

The rearrangement uses TRBV6-1 and TRBJ2-2; 8 nucleotides align to TRBD2. Germline assignment: CDR1 MNHNS and CDR2 SASEGT. This CDR3 spans 17 amino acids. V shed 3 bases and J 4 bases; nucleotides not matched to a gene: 10. The CDR3 nucleotides are TGTGCCAGCAGTGATGTAGCGGGAAAGGTTAGCACCGGGGAGCTGTTTTTT. This translates into CASSDVAGKVSTGELFF.

This chain joins TRBV9 and TRBJ1-2; 7 nucleotides line up with TRBD1. V lost 4 bases, J lost 0 bases, and 6 bases stayed unmatched. This CDR3 is built from 15 residues. CDR1 and CDR2 from the germline V gene are SGDLS and YYNGEE. The CDR3 DNA reads TGTGCCAGCAGCCCCAGGACAGGCGCTAACTATGGCTACACCTTC. Amino acid sequence: CASSPRTGANYGYTF.

The J gene is TRBJ2-5, the V gene TRBV4-1, with TRBD2 matching 8 bases. The CDR3 contains 14 residues. Germline CDR1 is MGHRA and CDR2 is YSYEKL. The trim removed 3 bases at V and 4 bases at J, leaving 4 bases unmatched. Here the CDR3 DNA reads TGCGCCAGCAGCCACCCGGGGGGGGGAGAGACCCAGTACTTC. This gives the protein CASSHPGGGETQYF.

This chain links TRBV4-1 with TRBJ2-5; D is perhaps TRBD1 (5 bases). Trimming took 0 bases from V and 1 from J, leaving 12 bases between them. CDR1 MGHRA and CDR2 YSYEKL come from the germline V gene. There are 16 residues in the CDR3. The CDR3 bases are TGCGCCAGCAGCCAAGAAGAGGACACCATCCAAGAGACCCAGTACTTC. As protein: CASSQEEDTIQETQYF.

V and J are TRBV27 and TRBJ2-5, with D possibly matching TRBD2 (6 bases). This CDR3 region has 16 residues. Germline loops: CDR1 MNHEY, CDR2 SMNVEV (reference sequence). Trimming pared 0 bases from V and 0 bases from J, leaving 11 bases between. CDR3 nucleotide sequence: TGTGCCAGCAGTTTATCGCCGGGGGAGTACCAAGAGACCCAGTACTTC. Amino acid sequence: CASSLSPGEYQETQYF.

The chain combines TRBV9 with TRBJ2-3, with TRBD1 matching over 8 bases. Germline CDR1 is SGDLS and CDR2 is YYNGEE. V shed 2 bases and J 2 bases; nucleotides not matched to a gene: 4. This CDR3 spans 15 amino acids. The CDR3 here is CASSVRQGSTDTQYF. The CDR3 region has the DNA TGTGCCAGCAGCGTCAGACAGGGGTCCACAGATACGCAGTATTTT.

The genes are TRBV3-1 (or the pseudogene TRBV3-2) and TRBJ2-1; D remains ambiguous. Germline CDR1 is LGHDT and CDR2 is YNNKEL (reference sequence). This CDR3 comprises 15 residues. Trimming took 1 base from V and 0 from J, leaving 7 bases between them. CDR3 nucleotide sequence: TGTGCCAGCAGCCAAGTGCGGATCTCCTACAATGAGCAGTTCTTC. It specifies CASSQVRISYNEQFF.